This T cell receptor beta chain comes out of a study of T cell responses to AZD1222 COVID-19 vaccine. Whole-study results and caveats: Nearly half of spike-specific TCRs reportedly target unmutated variant regions. Vaccine-associated CD4 TCRs ranged over spike, dominating at 160-218 and 743-854. Clonal diversity may have been underestimated in mostly white British donors.

Data came from immunoSEQ multiplex PCR; TCRdb stores just in-frame clones and leaves some out. Among about 120,000 clones, over 75% were seen once, and the ten largest hold over 3%. As to this clone: Its matching antigen is unknown.

This specimen was peripheral blood, taken on day 0 of AZD1222 vaccination. The receptor was derived from an adult in good health.

CDR3 sequence: CASSQDLVFSYNEQFF. For the CDR3, the DNA is TGTGCCAGCAGCCAGGATCTAGTTTTCTCCTACAATGAGCAGTTCTTC. This chain uses TRBV3-1 (or the pseudogene TRBV3-2) with TRBJ2-1, with D hard to call. V lost 3 bases to trimming and J lost 0 bases, with 12 bases between them. This CDR3 has 16 residues. Germline V gene sequence: CDR1 LGHDT, CDR2 YNNKEL (reference sequence).